This entry describes one TCR beta chain. Its antigen is not identified. This CDR3 is 14 amino acids long. J was trimmed by 5 bases and V by 4 bases; bases with no gene match: 3. Germline V gives CDR1 KGHSH, CDR2 LQKENI. The sample belongs to a study of T cell responses to AZD1222 COVID-19 vaccine. Study-level information: Second doses were pooled across both intervals (about 4 or about 12 weeks).

The study, taken as a whole, reports: White British people made up most donors, females outnumbered males, and clonal diversity was possibly underestimated. Two doses of AZD1222 preceded a rise in Spike-specific TCR breadth and depth.

Clones were read by immunoSEQ multiplex PCR, and TCRdb kept only the in-frame ones, dropping some. The sample holds 55,000 to 65,000 clones, about 85% seen once. This clonotype was obtained from an adult in good health. V and J are TRBV18 and TRBJ1-1; 11 bases line up with TRBD1. This material consisted of peripheral blood, taken on day 0 of AZD1222 vaccination. In DNA, the CDR3 is TGTGCCAGCTCACGGACAGGGGGCGGGACTGAAGCTTTCTTT. Translation gives CASSRTGGGTEAFF.